Described below is a single TCR beta chain sequence and its context. Those who donated were healthy HIV-negative adults, with no recent acute infections or vaccinations reported. Among the donors, all were Caucasian adults who lived in Nashville, Tennessee. This specimen belongs to a study of shared clonotypes between healthy human individuals. In the study overall: There were three CD4 naive, three CD4 memory, two CD8 naive and one CD8 memory plates per donor.

In the authors' workflow: Filtering differed since immunoSEQ provided only junctions, with no quality scores. Some clones are missing from TCRdb's copy, which holds only in-frame ones; the method was immunoSEQ multiplex PCR. That table supplies the V and J calls and clone size; D and trimming were determined from the DNA. The sample lists roughly 1,500,000 clones, just under 99% occurring once. This CDR3 region has 19 residues. The V gene's germline CDR1 is SGHNT and CDR2 YYREEE (reference sequence). V trimming: 5 bases; J trimming: 1 base; junction bases outside the gene matches: 11. This sequence joins TRBV5-4 and TRBJ2-1; the match to TRBD2 covers 14 bases. The sample was naive CD4+ T cells sorted from blood. Noted subset: CD45RA+ positively selected. The TCR originated in a man aged 25-45 years in good health. Here the CDR3 reads CASRYGLAGGLGSYNEQFF. CDR3 DNA: TGTGCCAGCAGATACGGACTAGCGGGAGGATTAGGGTCCTACAATGAGCAGTTCTTC. The full variable domain, with the rest looked up from reference TRBV5-4 and TRBJ2-1, is ETGVTQSPTHLIKTRGQQVTLRCSSQSGHNTVSWYQQALGQGPQFIFQYYREEENGRGNFPPRFSGLQFPNYSSELNVNALELDDSALYLCASRYGLAGGLGSYNEQFFGPGTRLTVL.